Included here is one T cell receptor (beta chain) sequence, with context. Sequencing used immunoSEQ multiplex PCR; TCRdb keeps in-frame clones, though not all of them. There are 55,000 to 65,000 clones in the sample; over 90% occur only once, and over 2.5% lies in the top ten. This sample is part of a study of T cell changes during pregnancy in multiple sclerosis. The CDR3 sequence is 14 residues long. Trimming left V 3 bases short and J 8 bases short, with 13 bases between. Germline CDR1 reads MNHEY; CDR2 reads SMNVEV (reference sequence). J is TRBJ1-4 and V is TRBV27; TRBD1 is a possible D gene (6 bases). Sequencing was performed on CD8+ T cells from peripheral blood mononuclear cells, taken in the third trimester of pregnancy. This TCR was sampled from a female donor with multiple sclerosis, enrolled in a pregnancy study. The CDR3 is CASSFARGGEKLFF. The DNA for the CDR3 is TGTGCCAGCAGTTTTGCCAGGGGCGGCGAAAAACTGTTTTTT. The complete variable domain, with remaining parts taken from reference TRBV27 and TRBJ1-4, reads EAQVTQNPRYLITVTGKKLTVTCSQNMNHEYMSWYRQDPGLGLRQIYYSMNVEVTDKGDVPEGYKVSRKEKRNFPLILESPSPNQTSLYFCASSFARGGEKLFFGSGTQLSVL.